Listed here are 14 T cell receptor beta chains from one sample, sequenced in a study of cytomegalovirus exposure and HLA in healthy donors (dated by TCRdb to 2015 to 2018). Library generation was performed with the immunoSEQ multiplex PCR assay. The multiplex PCR relied on a mix of 60 forward primers for TCR Vbeta segments and 13 reverse primers for TCR Jbeta segments. TCRdb's version of the immuneACCESS table is confined to in-frame rearrangements and falls short of the full clone set. An unresolved V gene accounts for under half of the shortfall where checked; the remainder is of unknown origin. The sample table holds 150,000 to 200,000 clones, of which over 70% were seen once. More than 0.45% of the sample is in the top ten clones. The specimen sequenced was PBMCs. The receptors were gathered from a woman aged 45-60 years in good health and CMV-seronegative.

This clone has just one count. The rearrangement uses TRBV7-9 and TRBJ2-1; D uncertain. V lost 0 bases and J lost 4, with 13 bases in between. The CDR3 length is 16 residues. CDR1 SEHNR and CDR2 FQNEAQ come from the germline V gene (reference sequence). This CDR3 is CASSLAPVQSYNEQFF. CDR3 sequence (DNA): TGTGCCAGCAGCTTAGCGCCAGTCCAGTCTTACAATGAGCAGTTCTTC.

The chain is built from TRBV5-4 and TRBJ2-6; TRBD1 matches at 7 bases. The CDR3 covers 16 residues. CDR1 and CDR2 (germline): SGHNT, YYREEE (reference sequence). The ends lost 0 bases at V and 3 bases at J; junction bases unmatched: 3. The CDR3 DNA follows: TGTGCCAGCAGCTTGGATCAGGGGGATGGGGCCAACGTCCTGACTTTC. This encodes CASSLDQGDGANVLTF.

The rearrangement uses TRBV5-6 and TRBJ2-7; D may be TRBD2 (5 bases). Germline CDR1 SGHDT, CDR2 YYEEEE. This CDR3 contains 17 residues. Trimming took off 0 bases at V and 0 bases at J, with 16 bases between the two ends. The CDR3 loop is CASSLGFGGWDSYEQYF. DNA for the CDR3: TGTGCCAGCAGCTTGGGTTTCGGCGGGTGGGACTCCTACGAGCAGTACTTC.

The chain employs TRBV27 and TRBJ2-3; D is uncertain. CDR1 and CDR2 (germline): MNHEY, SMNVEV (reference sequence). Trimming removed 3 bases from V and 0 bases from J, with 10 bases in between. CDR3 size: 15 residues. CDR3: CASSFMGRSTDTQYF. DNA of the CDR3: TGTGCCAGCAGTTTTATGGGCCGAAGCACAGATACGCAGTATTTT.

This clone was seen only a few times. The chain combines TRBV4-3 with TRBJ2-1, with 10 positions matching TRBD2. The CDR3 extends over 13 amino acids. Unmatched junction bases numbered 8, after V lost 11 bases and J lost 7 bases. Germline loops: CDR1 LGHNA, CDR2 YSLEER. The chain's CDR3 is CASSGGAGNEQFF. DNA for the CDR3: TGCGCCTCGAGCGGGGGGGCTGGTAATGAGCAGTTCTTC.

V and J are TRBV6-5 and TRBJ1-4; unclear D gene. Trimming removed 5 bases from V and 6 bases from J, with 16 bases in between. CDR3 size: 15 residues. Germline V CDR1 and CDR2: MNHEY, SVGAGI. DNA of the CDR3: TGTGCCAGCAGTACCCTGAACGGAGCGGATGAAAAACTGTTTTTT. This gives the protein CASSTLNGADEKLFF.

The chain links TRBV21-1 to TRBJ1-1; the table's D call TRBD1 went unverified against the DNA. TRBV21-1 is termed a pseudogene. The CDR3 consists of 14 residues. The CDR3 sequence: CARVLTAPDTEAFF. The CDR3 DNA reads TGTGCCAGAGTATTGACAGCCCCAGACACTGAAGCTTTCTTT.

The chain has TRBV11-2 and TRBJ2-1; 7 nucleotides align to TRBD2. With V trimmed by 6 bases and J by 7 bases, 3 bases remained unmatched. CDR1 and CDR2 from the germline V gene are SGHAT and FQNNGV. The CDR3 is made up of 12 amino acids. The CDR3 DNA is TGTGCCAGCAGGTGGGAGGGTAATGAGCAGTTCTTC. Translation: CASRWEGNEQFF.

This chain connects TRBV11-1 to TRBJ2-1, with TRBD2 matching over 12 bases. This CDR3 is 19 amino acids long. In germline, CDR1 is SGHAT, CDR2 FQDESV (reference sequence). V gave up 5 bases and J gave up 4 bases; unmatched junction bases: 15. The CDR3 region is CASSRHWTSGTMKYNEQFF. The CDR3 DNA sequence: TGTGCCAGCAGCCGACACTGGACTAGCGGGACCATGAAGTACAATGAGCAGTTCTTC. Full variable domain (remainder filled in from reference TRBV11-1 and TRBJ2-1): EAEVAQSPRYKITEKSQAVAFWCDPISGHATLYWYRQILGQGPELLVQFQDESVVDDSQLPKDRFSAERLKGVDSTLKIQPAELGDSAMYLCASSRHWTSGTMKYNEQFFGPGTRLTVL.

This chain links TRBV15 with TRBJ2-7, with 8 bases lining up with TRBD1. CDR1 LNHNV and CDR2 YYDKDF come from the germline V gene (reference sequence). Trimming cost V 0 bases and J 6 bases; bases outside gene matches: 1. The CDR3 is 13 amino acids. CDR3 residues: CATSRDRGREQYF. The DNA of the CDR3 is TGTGCCACCAGCAGAGACAGGGGGCGCGAGCAGTACTTC.

This sequence joins TRBV11-2 and TRBJ2-7; 7 positions match TRBD1. CDR3 length equals 15 residues. Germline V gene sequence: CDR1 SGHAT, CDR2 FQNNGV. After removal of 5 bases from V and 0 bases from J, the junction contained 7 bases not matched to a gene. The CDR3 here is CASSHRGRSSYEQYF. The CDR3, as DNA: TGTGCCAGCAGCCACAGGGGCCGGAGCTCCTACGAGCAGTACTTC. Full variable domain (rest looked up from reference TRBV11-2 and TRBJ2-7): EAGVAQSPRYKIIEKRQSVAFWCNPISGHATLYWYQQILGQGPKLLIQFQNNGVVDDSQLPKDRFSAERLKGVDSTLKIQPAKLEDSAVYLCASSHRGRSSYEQYFGPGTRLTVT.

The rearrangement links TRBV27 to TRBJ2-1; maybe TRBD1 (5 bases). Per germline, CDR1 MNHEY and CDR2 SMNVEV (reference sequence). V gave up 7 bases and J gave up 0 bases, with 13 bases separating them. This CDR3 is built from 15 residues. The CDR3 reads CASTSVGLSYNEQFF. Here the CDR3 DNA reads TGTGCCAGCACCTCTGTGGGGCTCTCCTACAATGAGCAGTTCTTC.

For this clone: One end of the junction is discordant with germline, which a read error may explain. The sample holds other DNA sequences that translate to the same CDR3. The genes are TRBV7-3 and TRBJ1-1, with D possibly TRBD1 on 6 matching bases. Looked up from germline, CDR1 is SGHTA and CDR2 is FQGTGA. CDR3 length equals 14 residues. Written as DNA, the CDR3 is TGTGCCAGCAGTCCTACAGGGATGAACACTGAAGCCTTCTTT. Encoded protein: CASSPTGMNTEAFF.

The chain joins TRBV9 to TRBJ2-5; tentatively, D is TRBD1 (5 bases). The CDR3 sequence is 14 residues long. The V gene's germline CDR1 is SGDLS and CDR2 YYNGEE. The V end lost 0 bases, the J end lost 6 bases, and 12 bases lay between the germline ends. CDR3 loop: CASSVDSQGKTQYF. The DNA of the CDR3 is TGTGCCAGCAGCGTAGACAGTCAGGGAAAGACCCAGTACTTC.